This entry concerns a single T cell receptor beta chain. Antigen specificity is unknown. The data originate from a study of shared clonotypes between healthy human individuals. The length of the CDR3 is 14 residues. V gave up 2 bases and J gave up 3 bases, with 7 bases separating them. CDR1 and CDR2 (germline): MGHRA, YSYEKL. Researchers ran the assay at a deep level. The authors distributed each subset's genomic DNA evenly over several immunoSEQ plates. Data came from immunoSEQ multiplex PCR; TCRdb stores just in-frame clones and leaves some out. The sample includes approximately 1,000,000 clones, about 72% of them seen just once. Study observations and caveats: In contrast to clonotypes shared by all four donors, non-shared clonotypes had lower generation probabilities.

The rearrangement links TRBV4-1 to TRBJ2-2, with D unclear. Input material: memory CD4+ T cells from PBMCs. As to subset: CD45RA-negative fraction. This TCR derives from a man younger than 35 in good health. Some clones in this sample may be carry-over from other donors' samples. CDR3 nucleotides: TGCGCCAGCAGCCAATTCGTTTACACCGGGGAGCTGTTTTTT. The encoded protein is CASSQFVYTGELFF.